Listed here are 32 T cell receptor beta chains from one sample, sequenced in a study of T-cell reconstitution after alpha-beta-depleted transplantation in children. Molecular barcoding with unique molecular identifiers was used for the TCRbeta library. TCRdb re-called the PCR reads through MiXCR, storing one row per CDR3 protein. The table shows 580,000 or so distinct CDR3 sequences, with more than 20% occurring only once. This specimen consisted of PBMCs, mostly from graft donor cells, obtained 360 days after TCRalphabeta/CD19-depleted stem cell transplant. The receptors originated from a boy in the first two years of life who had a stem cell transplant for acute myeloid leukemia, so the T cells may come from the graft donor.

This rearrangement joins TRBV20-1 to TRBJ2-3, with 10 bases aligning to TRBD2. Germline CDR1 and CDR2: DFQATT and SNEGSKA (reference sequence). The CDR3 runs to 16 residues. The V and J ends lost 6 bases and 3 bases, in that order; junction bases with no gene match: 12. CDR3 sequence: CSATFLAGAITDTQYF. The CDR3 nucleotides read TGCAGTGCAACCTTCCTAGCGGGGGCTATTACAGATACGCAGTATTTT.

The CDR3 DNA reads TGCAGTGCTAGAGTTGCCGGGAGGACACAGCCCCAGCATTTT. Its protein product is CSARVAGRTQPQHF. The chain has TRBV20-1 and TRBJ1-5, with a weak D call TRBD1 (5 bases). V lost 1 base and J 7 bases, leaving 14 bases between the germline ends. This CDR3 has 14 amino acids. Germline V lookup: CDR1 DFQATT, CDR2 SNEGSKA (reference sequence).

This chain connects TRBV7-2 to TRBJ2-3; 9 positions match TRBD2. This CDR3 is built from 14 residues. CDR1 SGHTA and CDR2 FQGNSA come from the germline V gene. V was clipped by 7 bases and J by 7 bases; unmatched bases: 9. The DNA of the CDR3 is TGTGCCAGCAAGGGCGGGGGGGCAGGCCATACGCAGTATTTT. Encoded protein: CASKGGGAGHTQYF. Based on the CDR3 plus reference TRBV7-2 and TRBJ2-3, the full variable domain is GAGVSQSPSNKVTEKGKDVELRCDPISGHTALYWYRQSLGQGLEFLIYFQGNSAPDKSGLPSDRFSAERTGGSVSTLTIQRTQQEDSAVYLCASKGGGAGHTQYFGPGTRLTVL.

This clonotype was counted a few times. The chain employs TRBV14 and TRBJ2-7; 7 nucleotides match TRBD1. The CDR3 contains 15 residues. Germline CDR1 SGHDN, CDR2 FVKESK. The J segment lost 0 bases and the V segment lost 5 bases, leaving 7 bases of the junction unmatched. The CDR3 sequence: CASSSTGWSSYEQYF. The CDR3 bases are TGTGCCAGCAGCTCGACAGGGTGGAGCTCCTACGAGCAGTACTTC.

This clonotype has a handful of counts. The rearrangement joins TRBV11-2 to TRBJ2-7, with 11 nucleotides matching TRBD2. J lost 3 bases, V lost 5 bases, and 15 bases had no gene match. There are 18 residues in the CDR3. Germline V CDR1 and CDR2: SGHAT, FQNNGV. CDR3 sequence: CASSPRSPGLAEHYEQYV. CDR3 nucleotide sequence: TGTGCCAGCAGCCCGCGAAGCCCGGGACTAGCGGAACACTACGAGCAGTACGTC.

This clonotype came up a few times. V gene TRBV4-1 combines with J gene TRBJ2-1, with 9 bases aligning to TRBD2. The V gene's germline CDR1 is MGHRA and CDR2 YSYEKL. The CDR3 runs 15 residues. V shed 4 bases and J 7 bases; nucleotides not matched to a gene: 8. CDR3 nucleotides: TGCGCCAGCAGCCCTCCGGGACTAGCCAAGAATGAGCAGTTCTTC. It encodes CASSPPGLAKNEQFF.

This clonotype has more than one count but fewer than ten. The CDR3 here is CATSDFPTAHLFF. The DNA for the CDR3 is TGTGCCACCAGTGATTTTCCGACAGCTCACCTGTTCTTC. The gene calls are TRBV24-1 and TRBJ2-1, with a tentative D call TRBD1 (5 bases). V gave up 1 base and J gave up 15 bases, with 15 bases separating them. Germline values: CDR1 KGHDR, CDR2 SFDVKD. The CDR3 totals 13 residues.

The CDR3 protein is CASRRQGAFGETQYF. The CDR3 DNA reads TGTGCCAGCAGGCGACAGGGGGCATTTGGAGAGACCCAGTACTTC. The chain couples TRBV6-1 to TRBJ2-5; 10 positions match TRBD1. Germline V lookup: CDR1 MNHNS, CDR2 SASEGT. The CDR3 has 15 amino acids. The junction had 8 bases not matched to a gene; V was cut back by 6 bases and J by 4 bases.

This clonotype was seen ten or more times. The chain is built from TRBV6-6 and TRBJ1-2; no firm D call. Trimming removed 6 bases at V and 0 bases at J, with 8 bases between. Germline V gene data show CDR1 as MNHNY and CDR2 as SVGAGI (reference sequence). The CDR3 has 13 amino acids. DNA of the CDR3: TGTGCCAGCAGCTTGAATACTAACTATGGCTACACCTTC. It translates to CASSLNTNYGYTF.

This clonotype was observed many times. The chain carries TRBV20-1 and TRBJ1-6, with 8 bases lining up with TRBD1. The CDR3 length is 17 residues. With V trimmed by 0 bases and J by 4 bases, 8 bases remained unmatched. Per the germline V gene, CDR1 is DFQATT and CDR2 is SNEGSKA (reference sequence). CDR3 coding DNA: TGCAGTGCTAGAGATCTCCAGGGGGCCCAATATAATTCACCCCTCCACTTT. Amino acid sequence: CSARDLQGAQYNSPLHF.

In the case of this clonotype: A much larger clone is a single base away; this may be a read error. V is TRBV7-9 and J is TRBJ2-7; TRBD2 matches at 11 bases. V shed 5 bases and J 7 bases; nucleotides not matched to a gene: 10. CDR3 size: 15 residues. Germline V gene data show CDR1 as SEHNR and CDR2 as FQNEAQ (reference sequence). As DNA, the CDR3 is TGTGCCAGCAGCGCTAGCGGGGGGCCTCCCTTAGAGCAGTACGTC. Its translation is CASSASGGPPLEQYV.

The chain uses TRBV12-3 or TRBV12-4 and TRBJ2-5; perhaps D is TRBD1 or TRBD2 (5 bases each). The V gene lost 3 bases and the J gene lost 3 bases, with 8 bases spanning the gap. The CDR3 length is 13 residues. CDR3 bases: TGTGCCAGCAGTTTTGGGACCAAAGAGACCCAGTACTTC. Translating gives CASSFGTKETQYF.

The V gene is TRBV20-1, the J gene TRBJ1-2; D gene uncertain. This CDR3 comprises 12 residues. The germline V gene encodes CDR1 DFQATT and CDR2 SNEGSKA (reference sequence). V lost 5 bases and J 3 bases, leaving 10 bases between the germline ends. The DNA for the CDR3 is TGCAGTGCTGTAACTGCGCACTATGGCTACACCTTC. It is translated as CSAVTAHYGYTF.

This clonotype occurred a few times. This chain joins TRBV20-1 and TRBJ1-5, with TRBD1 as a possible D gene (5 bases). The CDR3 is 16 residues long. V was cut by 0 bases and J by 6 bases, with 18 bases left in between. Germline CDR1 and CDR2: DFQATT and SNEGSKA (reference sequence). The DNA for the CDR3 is TGCAGTGCTAGAGATCTGGGAGGAGGGGTGAGTCAGCCCCAGCATTTT. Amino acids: CSARDLGGGVSQPQHF.

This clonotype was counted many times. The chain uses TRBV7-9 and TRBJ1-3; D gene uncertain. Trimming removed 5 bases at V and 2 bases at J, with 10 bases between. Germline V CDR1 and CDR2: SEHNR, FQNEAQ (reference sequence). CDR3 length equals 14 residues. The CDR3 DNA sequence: TGTGCCAGCAGCGGGTGGTCGCCTGGAAACACCATATATTTT. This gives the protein CASSGWSPGNTIYF.

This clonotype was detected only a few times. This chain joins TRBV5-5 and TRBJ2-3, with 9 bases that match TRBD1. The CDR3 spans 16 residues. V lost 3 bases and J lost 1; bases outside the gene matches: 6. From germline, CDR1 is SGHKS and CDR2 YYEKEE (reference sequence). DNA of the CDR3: TGTGCCAGCAGCTGGGGACAGGGTGGCGGCACAGATACGCAGTATTTT. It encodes CASSWGQGGGTDTQYF.

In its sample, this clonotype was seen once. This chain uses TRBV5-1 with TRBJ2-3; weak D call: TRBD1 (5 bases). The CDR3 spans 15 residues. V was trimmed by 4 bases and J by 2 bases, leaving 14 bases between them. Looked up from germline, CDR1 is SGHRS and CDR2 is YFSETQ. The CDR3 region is CASSRDSQHTDTQYF. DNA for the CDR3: TGCGCCAGCAGCCGCGACAGTCAGCACACAGATACGCAGTATTTT.

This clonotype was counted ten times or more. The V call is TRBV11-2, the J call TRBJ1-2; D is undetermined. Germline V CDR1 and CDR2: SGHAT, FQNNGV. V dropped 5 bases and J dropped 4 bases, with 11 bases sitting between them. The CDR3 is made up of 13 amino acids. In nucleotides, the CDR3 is TGTGCCAGCAGCGCAGGAGAGCCCTATGGCTACACCTTC. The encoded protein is CASSAGEPYGYTF.

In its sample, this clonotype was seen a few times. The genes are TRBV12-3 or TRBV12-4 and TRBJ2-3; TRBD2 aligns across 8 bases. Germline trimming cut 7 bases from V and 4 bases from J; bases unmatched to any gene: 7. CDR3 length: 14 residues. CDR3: CASTGLVRADTQYF. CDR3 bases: TGTGCCAGCACGGGACTAGTGAGGGCAGATACGCAGTATTTT.

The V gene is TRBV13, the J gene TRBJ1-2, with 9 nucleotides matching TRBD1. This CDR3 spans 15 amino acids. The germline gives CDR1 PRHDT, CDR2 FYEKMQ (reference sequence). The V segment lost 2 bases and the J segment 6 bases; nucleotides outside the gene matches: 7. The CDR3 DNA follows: TGTGCCAGCAGCTTAACCCCGGGACAGGGAAATGGCTACACCTTC. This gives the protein CASSLTPGQGNGYTF.

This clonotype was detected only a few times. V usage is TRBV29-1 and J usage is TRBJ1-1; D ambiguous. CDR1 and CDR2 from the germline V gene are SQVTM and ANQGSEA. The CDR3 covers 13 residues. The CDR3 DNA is TGCAGTGTGCTGATCATCCTAAACACTGAAGCTTTCTTT. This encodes CSVLIILNTEAFF.

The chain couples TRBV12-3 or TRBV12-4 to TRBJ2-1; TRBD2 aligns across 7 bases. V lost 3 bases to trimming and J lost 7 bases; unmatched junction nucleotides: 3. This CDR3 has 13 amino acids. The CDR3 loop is CASSFGTKNEQFF. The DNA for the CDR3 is TGTGCCAGCAGTTTCGGGACTAAGAATGAGCAGTTCTTC.

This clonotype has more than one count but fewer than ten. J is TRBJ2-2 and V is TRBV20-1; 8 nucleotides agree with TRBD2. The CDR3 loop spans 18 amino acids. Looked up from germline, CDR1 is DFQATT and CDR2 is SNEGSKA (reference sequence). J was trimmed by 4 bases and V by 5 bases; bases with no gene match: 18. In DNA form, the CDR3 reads TGCAGTGCTCCCTCTGAGCGGGGGTTAGCCGCGGGCACCGGGGAGCTGTTTTTT. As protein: CSAPSERGLAAGTGELFF.

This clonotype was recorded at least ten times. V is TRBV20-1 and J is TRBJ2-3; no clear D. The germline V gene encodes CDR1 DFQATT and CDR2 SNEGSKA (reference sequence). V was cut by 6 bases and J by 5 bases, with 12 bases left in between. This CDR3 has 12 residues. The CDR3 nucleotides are TGCAGTGCCACACTCCCCGAAGATACGCAGTATTTT. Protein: CSATLPEDTQYF.

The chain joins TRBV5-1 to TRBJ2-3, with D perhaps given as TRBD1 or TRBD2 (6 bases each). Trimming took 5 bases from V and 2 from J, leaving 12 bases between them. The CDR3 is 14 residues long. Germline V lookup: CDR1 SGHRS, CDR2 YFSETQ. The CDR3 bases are TGCGCCAGCAGTTTTCGGGGGCACACAGATACGCAGTATTTT. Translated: CASSFRGHTDTQYF. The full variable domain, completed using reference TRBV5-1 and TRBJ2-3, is KAGVTQTPRYLIKTRGQQVTLSCSPISGHRSVSWYQQTPGQGLQFLFEYFSETQRNKGNFPGRFSGRQFSNSRSEMNVSTLELGDSALYLCASSFRGHTDTQYFGPGTRLTVL.

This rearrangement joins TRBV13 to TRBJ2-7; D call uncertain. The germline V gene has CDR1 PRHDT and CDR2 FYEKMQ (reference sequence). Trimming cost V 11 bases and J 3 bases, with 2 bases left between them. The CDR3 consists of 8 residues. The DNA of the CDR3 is TGTGCCCGCTACGAGCAGTACTTC. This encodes CARYEQYF.

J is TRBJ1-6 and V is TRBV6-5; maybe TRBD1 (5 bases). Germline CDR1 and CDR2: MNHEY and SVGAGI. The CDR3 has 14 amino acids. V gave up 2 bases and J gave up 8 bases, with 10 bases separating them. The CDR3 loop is CASSYGQGYSPLHF. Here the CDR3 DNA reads TGTGCCAGCAGTTACGGGCAGGGATATTCACCCCTCCACTTT.

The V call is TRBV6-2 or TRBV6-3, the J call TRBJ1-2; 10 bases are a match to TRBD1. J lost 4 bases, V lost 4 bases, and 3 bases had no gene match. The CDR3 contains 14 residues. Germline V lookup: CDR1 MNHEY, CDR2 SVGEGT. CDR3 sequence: CASSSWTGGYGYTF. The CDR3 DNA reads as TGTGCCAGCAGTTCCTGGACAGGGGGCTATGGCTACACCTTC.

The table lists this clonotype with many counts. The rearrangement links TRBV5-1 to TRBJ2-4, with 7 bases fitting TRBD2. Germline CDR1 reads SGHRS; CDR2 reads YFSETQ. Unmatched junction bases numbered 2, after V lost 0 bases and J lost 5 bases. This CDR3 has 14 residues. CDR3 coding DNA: TGCGCCAGCAGCTTGGCGGGGGGACAAAACATTCAGTACTTC. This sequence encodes CASSLAGGQNIQYF.

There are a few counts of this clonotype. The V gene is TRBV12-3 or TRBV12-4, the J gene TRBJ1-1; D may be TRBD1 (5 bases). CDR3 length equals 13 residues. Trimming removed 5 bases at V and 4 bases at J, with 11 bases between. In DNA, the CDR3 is TGTGCCAGCAGTAGACAGATAAGCACTGAAGCTTTCTTT. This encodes CASSRQISTEAFF.

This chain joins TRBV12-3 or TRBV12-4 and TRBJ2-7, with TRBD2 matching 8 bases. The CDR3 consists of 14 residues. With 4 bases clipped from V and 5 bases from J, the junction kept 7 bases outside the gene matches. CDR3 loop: CASSSTGGAHEQYF. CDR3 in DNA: TGTGCCAGCAGTTCTACGGGGGGGGCCCACGAGCAGTACTTC.

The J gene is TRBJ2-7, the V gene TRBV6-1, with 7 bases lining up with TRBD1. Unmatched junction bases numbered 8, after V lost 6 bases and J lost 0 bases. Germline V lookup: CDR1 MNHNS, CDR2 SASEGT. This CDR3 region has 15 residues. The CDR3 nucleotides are TGTGCCAGCAGGAACCGGGACAGAACCTCCTACGAGCAGTACTTC. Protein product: CASRNRDRTSYEQYF.